These 5 T cell receptor beta chains share one sample of origin, sequenced in a study of cytomegalovirus exposure and HLA in healthy donors. Primers included in the PCR were 60 Vbeta and 13 Jbeta primers. Generated by immunoSEQ multiplex PCR, the TCRdb table keeps only in-frame clones and is missing some. The sample records around 130,000 clones, roughly 69% being singletons. Specimen: PBMCs. The receptors were sampled from a human donor in good health.

The CDR3 coding sequence is TGTGCCAGTAGTATAGGGACAGGGAGGACGAAAGGGAACACTGAAGCTTTCTTT. Its protein product is CASSIGTGRTKGNTEAFF. The gene calls are TRBV19 and TRBJ1-1; 8 bases map to TRBD1. Germline CDR1 LNHDA, CDR2 SQIVND (reference sequence). V shed 1 base and J 1 base; nucleotides not matched to a gene: 11. The CDR3 runs to 18 residues.

The chain uses TRBV28 and TRBJ1-3; a possible D gene is TRBD1 (5 bases). Germline CDR1 is MDHEN and CDR2 is SYDVKM. Deletions cut 5 bases from V and 0 bases from J, with 8 bases between. The CDR3 spans 14 residues. The CDR3 bases are TGTGCCAGCAGTACAGGCTTCTCTGGAAACACCATATATTTT. Translated, it gives CASSTGFSGNTIYF.

The chain has TRBV10-3 and TRBJ1-1; D not certain. The V end lost 4 bases, the J end lost 4 bases, and 10 bases lay between the germline ends. CDR1 and CDR2 (germline): ENHRY, SYGVKD. The CDR3 sequence is 13 residues long. In DNA, the CDR3 is TGTGCCATCAGTGGTGAGCCGGGCACTGAAGCTTTCTTT. Its protein is CAISGEPGTEAFF.

The V and J genes are TRBV9 and TRBJ1-2, with TRBD1 as a possible D gene (6 bases). The CDR3 runs to 13 residues. V shed 7 bases and J shed 5 bases, with 15 bases lying between them. Germline CDR1 and CDR2: SGDLS and YYNGEE. CDR3 sequence (DNA): TGTGCCAGCTTTGGGGGCAGGACGTATGGCTACACCTTC. Protein sequence: CASFGGRTYGYTF.

The V call is TRBV11-1, the J call TRBJ2-5; 15 positions agree with TRBD2. CDR3 length: 16 residues. The V segment lost 5 bases and the J segment 4 bases; nucleotides outside the gene matches: 5. The germline V gene encodes CDR1 SGHAT and CDR2 FQDESV (reference sequence). In DNA, the CDR3 is TGTGCCAGCAGCGGGGAGGGACTAGCGGGAGGAGAGACCCAGTACTTC. Translated, it gives CASSGEGLAGGETQYF. The variable domain in full, completed from reference TRBV11-1 and TRBJ2-5, reads EAEVAQSPRYKITEKSQAVAFWCDPISGHATLYWYRQILGQGPELLVQFQDESVVDDSQLPKDRFSAERLKGVDSTLKIQPAELGDSAMYLCASSGEGLAGGETQYFGPGTRLLVL.